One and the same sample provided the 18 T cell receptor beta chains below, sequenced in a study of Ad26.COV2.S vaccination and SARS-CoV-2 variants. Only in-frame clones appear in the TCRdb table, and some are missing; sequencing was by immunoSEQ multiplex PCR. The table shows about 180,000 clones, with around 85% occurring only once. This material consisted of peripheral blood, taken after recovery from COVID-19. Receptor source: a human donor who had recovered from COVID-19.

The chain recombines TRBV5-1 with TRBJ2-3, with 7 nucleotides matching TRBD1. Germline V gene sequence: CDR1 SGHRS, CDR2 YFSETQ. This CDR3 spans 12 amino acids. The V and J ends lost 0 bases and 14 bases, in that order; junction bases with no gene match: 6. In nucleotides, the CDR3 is TGCGCCAGCAGCTTGGTCGCGGACAGGCTGTATTTT. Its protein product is CASSLVADRLYF.

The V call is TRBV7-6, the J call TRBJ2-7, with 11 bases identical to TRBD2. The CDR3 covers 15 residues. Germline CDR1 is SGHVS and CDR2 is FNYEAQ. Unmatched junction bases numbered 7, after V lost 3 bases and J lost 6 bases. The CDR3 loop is CASSFLAGGPREQYF. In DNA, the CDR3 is TGTGCCAGCAGCTTCTTAGCGGGGGGGCCACGCGAGCAGTACTTC.

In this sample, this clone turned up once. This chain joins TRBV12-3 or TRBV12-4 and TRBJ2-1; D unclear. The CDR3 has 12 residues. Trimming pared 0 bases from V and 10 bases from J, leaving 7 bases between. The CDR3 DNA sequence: TGTGCCAGCAGTTTAGCTGTTGTGGAGCAGTTCTTC. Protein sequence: CASSLAVVEQFF.

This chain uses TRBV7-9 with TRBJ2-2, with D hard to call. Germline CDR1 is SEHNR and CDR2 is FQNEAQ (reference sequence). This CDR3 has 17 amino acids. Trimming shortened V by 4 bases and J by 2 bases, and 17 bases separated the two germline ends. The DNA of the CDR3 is TGTGCCAGCAGCTCGCCACTCGAGATCCCAAACACCGGGGAGCTGTTTTTT. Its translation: CASSSPLEIPNTGELFF.

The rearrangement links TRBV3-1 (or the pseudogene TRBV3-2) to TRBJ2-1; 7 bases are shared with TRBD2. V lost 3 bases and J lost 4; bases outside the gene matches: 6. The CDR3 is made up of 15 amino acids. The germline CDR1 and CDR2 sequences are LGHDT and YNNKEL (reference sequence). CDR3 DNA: TGTGCCAGCAGCCACGGGAGGATCGCTTACAATGAGCAGTTCTTC. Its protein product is CASSHGRIAYNEQFF.

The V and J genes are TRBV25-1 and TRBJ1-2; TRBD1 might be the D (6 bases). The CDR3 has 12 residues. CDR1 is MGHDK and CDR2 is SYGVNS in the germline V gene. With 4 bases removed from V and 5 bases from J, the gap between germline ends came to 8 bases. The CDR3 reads CASSGTAYGYTF. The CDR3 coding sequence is TGTGCCAGCAGTGGGACAGCGTATGGCTACACCTTC.

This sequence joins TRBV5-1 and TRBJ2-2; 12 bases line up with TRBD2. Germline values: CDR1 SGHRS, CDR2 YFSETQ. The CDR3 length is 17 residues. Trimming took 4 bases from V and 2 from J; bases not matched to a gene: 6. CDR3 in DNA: TGCGCCAGCAGCATTGGACTAGCGGGATTAAACACCGGGGAGCTGTTTTTT. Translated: CASSIGLAGLNTGELFF.

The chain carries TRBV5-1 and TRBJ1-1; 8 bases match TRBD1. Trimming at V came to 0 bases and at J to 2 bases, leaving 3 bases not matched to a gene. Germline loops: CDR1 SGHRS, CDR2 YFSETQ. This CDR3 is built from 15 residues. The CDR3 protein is CASSLGTGTNTEAFF. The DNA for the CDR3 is TGCGCCAGCAGCTTGGGGACAGGGACAAACACTGAAGCTTTCTTT.

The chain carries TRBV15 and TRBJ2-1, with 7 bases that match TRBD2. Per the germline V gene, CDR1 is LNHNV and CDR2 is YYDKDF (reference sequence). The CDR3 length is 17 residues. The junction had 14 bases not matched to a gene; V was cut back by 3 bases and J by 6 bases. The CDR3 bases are TGTGCCACCAGCAGGCCTAGAGGACCTACTAGCGCCAATGAGCAGTTCTTC. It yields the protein CATSRPRGPTSANEQFF.

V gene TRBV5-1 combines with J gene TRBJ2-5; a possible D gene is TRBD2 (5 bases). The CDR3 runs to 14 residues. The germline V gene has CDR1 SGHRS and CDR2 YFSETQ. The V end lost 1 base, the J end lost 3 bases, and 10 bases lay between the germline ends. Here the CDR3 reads CASSLLASEETQYF. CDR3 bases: TGCGCCAGCAGCTTGTTAGCGTCCGAAGAGACCCAGTACTTC.

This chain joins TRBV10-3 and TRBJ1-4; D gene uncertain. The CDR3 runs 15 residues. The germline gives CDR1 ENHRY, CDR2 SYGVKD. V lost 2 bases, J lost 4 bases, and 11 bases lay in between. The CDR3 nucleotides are TGTGCCATCAGTGAGGAGGCAGGAGGTAATGAAAAACTGTTTTTT. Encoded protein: CAISEEAGGNEKLFF.

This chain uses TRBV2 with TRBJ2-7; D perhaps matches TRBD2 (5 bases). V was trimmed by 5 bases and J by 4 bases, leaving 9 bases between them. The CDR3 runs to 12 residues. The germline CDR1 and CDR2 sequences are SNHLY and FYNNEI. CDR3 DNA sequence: TGTGCCAGCAGTCTGGGAGTTTACGAGCAGTACTTC. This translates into CASSLGVYEQYF.

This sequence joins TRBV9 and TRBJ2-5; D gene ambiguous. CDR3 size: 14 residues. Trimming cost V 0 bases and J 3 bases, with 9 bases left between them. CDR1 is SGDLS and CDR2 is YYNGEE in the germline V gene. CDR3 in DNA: TGTGCCAGCAGCGTAGGAATACTGGAAGAGACCCAGTACTTC. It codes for CASSVGILEETQYF.

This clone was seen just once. The CDR3 reads CASSPRTDTQYF. For the CDR3, the DNA is TGTGCCAGCAGCCCCCGCACAGATACGCAGTATTTT. The chain is built from TRBV9 and TRBJ2-3; D is unresolved. Per germline, CDR1 SGDLS and CDR2 YYNGEE. Between the trimmed V and J ends, which lost 4 bases and 1 base, there was a span of 4 bases. The CDR3 has 12 residues.

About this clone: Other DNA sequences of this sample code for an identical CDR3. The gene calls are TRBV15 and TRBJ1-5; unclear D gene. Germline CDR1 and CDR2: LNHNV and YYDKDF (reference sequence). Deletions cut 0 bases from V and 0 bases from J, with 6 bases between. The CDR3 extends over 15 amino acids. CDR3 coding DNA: TGTGCCACCAGCAGAGATCCAGGTAGCAATCAGCCCCAGCATTTT. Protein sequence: CATSRDPGSNQPQHF.

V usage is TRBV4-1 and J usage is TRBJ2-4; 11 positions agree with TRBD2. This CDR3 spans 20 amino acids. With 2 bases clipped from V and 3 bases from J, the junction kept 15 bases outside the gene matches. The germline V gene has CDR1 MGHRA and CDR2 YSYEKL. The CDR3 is CASSQFLAGSGGAGKNIQYF. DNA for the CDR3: TGCGCCAGCAGCCAATTCCTTGCGGGTAGCGGGGGGGCAGGCAAAAACATTCAGTACTTC.

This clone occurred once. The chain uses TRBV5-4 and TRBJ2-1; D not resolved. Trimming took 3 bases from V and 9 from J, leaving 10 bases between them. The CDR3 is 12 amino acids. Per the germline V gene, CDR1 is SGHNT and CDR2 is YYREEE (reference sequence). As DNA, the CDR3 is TGTGCCAGCAGCTCCTACAAGGGTGAGCAGTTCTTC. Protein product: CASSSYKGEQFF. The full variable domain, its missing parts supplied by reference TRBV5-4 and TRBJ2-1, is ETGVTQSPTHLIKTRGQQVTLRCSSQSGHNTVSWYQQALGQGPQFIFQYYREEENGRGNFPPRFSGLQFPNYSSELNVNALELDDSALYLCASSSYKGEQFFGPGTRLTVL.

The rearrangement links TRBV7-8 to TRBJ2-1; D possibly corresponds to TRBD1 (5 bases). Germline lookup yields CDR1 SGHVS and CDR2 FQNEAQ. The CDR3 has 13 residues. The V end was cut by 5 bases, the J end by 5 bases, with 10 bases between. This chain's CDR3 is CASSPVGHNEQFF. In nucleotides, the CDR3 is TGTGCCAGCAGCCCAGTGGGGCACAATGAGCAGTTCTTC.